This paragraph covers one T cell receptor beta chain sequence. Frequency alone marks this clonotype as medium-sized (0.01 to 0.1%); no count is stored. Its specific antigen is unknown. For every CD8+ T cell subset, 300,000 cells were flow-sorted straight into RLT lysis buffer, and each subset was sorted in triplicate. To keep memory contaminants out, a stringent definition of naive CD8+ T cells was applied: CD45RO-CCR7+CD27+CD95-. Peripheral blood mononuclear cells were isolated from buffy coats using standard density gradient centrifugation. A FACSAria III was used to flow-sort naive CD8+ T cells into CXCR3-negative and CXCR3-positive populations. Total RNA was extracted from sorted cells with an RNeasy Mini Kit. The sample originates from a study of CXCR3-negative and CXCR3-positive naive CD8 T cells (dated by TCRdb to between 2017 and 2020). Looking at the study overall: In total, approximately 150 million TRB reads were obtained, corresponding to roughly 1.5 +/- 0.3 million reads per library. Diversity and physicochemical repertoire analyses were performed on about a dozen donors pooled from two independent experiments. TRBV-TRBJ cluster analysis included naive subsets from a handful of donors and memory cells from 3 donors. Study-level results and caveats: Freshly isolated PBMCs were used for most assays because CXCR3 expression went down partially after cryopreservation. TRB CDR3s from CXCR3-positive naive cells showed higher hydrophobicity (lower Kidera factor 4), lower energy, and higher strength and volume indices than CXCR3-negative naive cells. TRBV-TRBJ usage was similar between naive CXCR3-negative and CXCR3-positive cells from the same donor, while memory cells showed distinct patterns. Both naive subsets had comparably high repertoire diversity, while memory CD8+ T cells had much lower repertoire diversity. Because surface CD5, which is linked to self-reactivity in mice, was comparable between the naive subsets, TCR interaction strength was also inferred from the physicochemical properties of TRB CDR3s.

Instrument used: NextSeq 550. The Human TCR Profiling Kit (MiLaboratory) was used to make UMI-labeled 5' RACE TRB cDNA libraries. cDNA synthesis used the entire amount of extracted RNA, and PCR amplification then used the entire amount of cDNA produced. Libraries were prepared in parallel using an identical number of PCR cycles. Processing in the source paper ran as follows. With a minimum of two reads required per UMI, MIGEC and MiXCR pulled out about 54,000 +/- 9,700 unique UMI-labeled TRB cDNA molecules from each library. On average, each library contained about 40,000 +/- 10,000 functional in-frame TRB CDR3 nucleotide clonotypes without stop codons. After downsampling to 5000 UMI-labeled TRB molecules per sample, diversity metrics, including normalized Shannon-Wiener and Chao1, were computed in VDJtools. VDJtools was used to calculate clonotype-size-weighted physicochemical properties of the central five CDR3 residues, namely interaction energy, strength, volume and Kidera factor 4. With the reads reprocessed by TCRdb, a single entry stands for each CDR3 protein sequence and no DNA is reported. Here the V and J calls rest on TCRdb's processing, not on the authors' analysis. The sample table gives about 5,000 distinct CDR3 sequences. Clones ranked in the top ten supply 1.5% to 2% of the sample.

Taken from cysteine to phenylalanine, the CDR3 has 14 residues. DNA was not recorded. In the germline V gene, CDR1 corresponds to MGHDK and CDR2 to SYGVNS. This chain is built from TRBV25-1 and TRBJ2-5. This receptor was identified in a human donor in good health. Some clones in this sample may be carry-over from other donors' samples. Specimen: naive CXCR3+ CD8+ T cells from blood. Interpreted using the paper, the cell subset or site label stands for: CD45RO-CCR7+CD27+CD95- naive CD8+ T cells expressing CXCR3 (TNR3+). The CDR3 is CASSEYFGEETQYF.